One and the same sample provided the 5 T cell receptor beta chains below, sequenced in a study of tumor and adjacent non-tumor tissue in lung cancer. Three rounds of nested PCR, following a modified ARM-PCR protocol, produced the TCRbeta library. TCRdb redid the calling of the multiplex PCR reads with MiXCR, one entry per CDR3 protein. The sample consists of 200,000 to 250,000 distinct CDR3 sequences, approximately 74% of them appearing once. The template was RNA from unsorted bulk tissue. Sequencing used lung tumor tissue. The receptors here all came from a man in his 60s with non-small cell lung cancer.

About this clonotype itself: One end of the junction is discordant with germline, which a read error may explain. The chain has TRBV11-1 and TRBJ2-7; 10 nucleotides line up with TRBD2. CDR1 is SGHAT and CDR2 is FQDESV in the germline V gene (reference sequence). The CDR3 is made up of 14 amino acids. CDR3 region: CASSPGLAWPKARF. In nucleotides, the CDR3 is TGTGCCAGCAGTCCGGGACTAGCGTGGCCCAAAGCCAGATTC.

CDR3 bases: TGTGCCAGCAGTGAACGGAAGGATGGCCGGGTCACAGATACGCAGTATTTT. Its translation is CASSERKDGRVTDTQYF. The chain employs TRBV6-1 and TRBJ2-3, with no clear D. CDR1 is MNHNS, CDR2 SASEGT, per germline. This CDR3 comprises 17 residues. Trimming stripped 2 bases from V and 2 bases from J, with 17 bases between.

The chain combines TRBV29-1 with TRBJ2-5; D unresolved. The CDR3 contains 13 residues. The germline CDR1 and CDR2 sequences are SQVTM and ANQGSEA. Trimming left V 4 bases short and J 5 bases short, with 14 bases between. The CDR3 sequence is CSVGSVVWETQYF. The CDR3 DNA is TGCAGCGTTGGTAGTGTAGTGTGGGAGACCCAGTACTTC.

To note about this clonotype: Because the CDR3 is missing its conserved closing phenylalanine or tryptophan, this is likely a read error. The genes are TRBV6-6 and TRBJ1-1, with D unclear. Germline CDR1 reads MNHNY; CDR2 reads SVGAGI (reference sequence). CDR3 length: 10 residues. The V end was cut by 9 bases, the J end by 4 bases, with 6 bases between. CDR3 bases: TGTGCCAGGGGTTTCACTGAAGCTTTCATT. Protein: CARGFTEAFI.

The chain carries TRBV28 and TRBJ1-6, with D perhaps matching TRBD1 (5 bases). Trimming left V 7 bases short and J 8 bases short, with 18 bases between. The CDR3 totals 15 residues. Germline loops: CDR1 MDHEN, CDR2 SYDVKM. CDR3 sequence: CASNEIRGGDSPLHF. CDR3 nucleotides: TGTGCCAGCAACGAAATCCGGGGCGGAGATTCACCCCTCCACTTT.